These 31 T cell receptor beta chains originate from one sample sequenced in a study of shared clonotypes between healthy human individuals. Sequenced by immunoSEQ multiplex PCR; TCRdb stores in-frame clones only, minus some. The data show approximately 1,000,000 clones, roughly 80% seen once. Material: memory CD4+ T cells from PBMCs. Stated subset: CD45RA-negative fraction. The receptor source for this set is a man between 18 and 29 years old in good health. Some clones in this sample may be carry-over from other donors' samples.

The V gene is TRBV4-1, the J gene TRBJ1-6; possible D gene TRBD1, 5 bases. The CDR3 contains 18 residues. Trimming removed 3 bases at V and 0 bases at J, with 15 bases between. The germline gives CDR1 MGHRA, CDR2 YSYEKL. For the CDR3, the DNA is TGCGCCAGCAGCCACCCAACAGGAGTTAGCTCCTATAATTCACCCCTCCACTTT. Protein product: CASSHPTGVSSYNSPLHF.

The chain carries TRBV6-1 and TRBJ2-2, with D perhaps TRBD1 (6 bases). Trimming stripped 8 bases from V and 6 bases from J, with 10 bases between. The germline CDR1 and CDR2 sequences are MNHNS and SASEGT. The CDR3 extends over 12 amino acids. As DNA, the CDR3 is TGTGCCAGCGATGACAGGTCCGGGGAGCTGTTTTTT. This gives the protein CASDDRSGELFF.

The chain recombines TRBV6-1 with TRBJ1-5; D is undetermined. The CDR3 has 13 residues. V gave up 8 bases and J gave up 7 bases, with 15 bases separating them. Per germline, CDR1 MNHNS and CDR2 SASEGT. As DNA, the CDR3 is TGTGCCAGCGGATCATTCAGGAGGCAGCCCCAGCATTTT. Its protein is CASGSFRRQPQHF.

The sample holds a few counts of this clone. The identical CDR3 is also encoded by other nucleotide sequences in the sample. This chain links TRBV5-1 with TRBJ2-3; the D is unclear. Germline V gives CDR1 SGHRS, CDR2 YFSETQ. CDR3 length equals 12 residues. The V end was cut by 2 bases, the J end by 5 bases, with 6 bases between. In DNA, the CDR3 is TGCGCCAGCAGCTTATCGGGAGATACGCAGTATTTT. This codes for CASSLSGDTQYF.

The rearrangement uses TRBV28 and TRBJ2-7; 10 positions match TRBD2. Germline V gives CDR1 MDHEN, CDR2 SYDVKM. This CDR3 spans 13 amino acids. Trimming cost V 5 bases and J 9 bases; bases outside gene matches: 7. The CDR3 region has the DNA TGTGCCAGCAGTCCCAGCGGGAGGGAGAGGCAGTACTTC. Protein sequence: CASSPSGRERQYF.

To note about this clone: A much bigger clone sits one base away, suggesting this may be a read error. CDR3 region: CASKGSGNTIYF. CDR3 bases: TGTGCCAGCAAAGGCTCTGGAAACACCATATATTTT. The chain recombines TRBV6-5 with TRBJ1-3; unclear D gene. CDR3 length: 12 amino acids. Germline assignment: CDR1 MNHEY and CDR2 SVGAGI. V was clipped by 7 bases and J by 0 bases, with 4 bases between them.

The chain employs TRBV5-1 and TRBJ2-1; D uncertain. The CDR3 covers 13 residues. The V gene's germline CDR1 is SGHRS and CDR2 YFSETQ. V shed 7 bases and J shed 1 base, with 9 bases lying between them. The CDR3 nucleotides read TGCGCCAGCGGAATAGGGTCCTACAATGAGCAGTTCTTC. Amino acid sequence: CASGIGSYNEQFF.

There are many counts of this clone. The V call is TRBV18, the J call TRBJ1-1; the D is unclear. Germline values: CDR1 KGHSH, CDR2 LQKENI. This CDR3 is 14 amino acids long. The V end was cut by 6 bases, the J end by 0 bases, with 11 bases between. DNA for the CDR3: TGTGCCAGCTCCCCCTTCCACATGAACACTGAAGCTTTCTTT. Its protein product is CASSPFHMNTEAFF. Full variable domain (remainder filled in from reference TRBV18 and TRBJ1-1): NAGVMQNPRHLVRRRGQEARLRCSPMKGHSHVYWYRQLPEEGLKFMVYLQKENIIDESGMPKERFSAEFPKEGPSILRIQQVVRGDSAAYFCASSPFHMNTEAFFGQGTRLTVV.

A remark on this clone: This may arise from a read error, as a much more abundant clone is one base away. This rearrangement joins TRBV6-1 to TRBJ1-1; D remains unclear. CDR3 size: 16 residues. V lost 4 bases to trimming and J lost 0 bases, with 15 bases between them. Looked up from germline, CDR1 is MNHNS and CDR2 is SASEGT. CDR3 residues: CASSVRNSRVNTEAFF. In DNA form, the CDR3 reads TGTGCCAGCAGTGTAAGGAACAGCCGGGTGAACACTGAAGCTTTCTTT.

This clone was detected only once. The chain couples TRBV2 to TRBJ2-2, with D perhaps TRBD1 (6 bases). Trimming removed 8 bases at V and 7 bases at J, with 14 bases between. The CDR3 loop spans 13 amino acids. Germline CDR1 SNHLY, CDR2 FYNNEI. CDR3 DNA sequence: TGTGCCAGCGACAGGAGGAGTAGCGGGGAGCTGTTTTTT. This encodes CASDRRSSGELFF. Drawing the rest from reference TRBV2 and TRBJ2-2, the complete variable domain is EPEVTQTPSHQVTQMGQEVILRCVPISNHLYFYWYRQILGQKVEFLVSFYNNEISEKSEIFDDQFSVERPDGSNFTLKIRSTKLEDSAMYFCASDRRSSGELFFGEGSRLTVL.

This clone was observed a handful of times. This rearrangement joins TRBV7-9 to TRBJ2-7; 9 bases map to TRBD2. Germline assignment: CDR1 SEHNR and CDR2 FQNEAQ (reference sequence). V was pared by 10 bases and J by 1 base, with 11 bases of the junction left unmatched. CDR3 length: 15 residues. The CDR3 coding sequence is TGTGCCACCAATCCGACTAGCGGCCTATCCTACGAGCAGTACTTC. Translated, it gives CATNPTSGLSYEQYF.

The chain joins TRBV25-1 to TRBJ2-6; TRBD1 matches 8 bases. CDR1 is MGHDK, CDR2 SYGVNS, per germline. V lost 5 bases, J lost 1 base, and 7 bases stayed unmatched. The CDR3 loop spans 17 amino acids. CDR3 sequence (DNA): TGTGCCAGCAGTAGCCGGACAGGGCTTTCTGGGGCCAACGTCCTGACTTTC. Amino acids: CASSSRTGLSGANVLTF.

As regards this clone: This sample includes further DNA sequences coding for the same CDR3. The CDR3 protein is CASSPTGGYGYTF. CDR3 bases: TGTGCCAGCTCACCAACCGGGGGCTATGGCTACACCTTC. The chain links TRBV18 to TRBJ1-2; possible D gene TRBD1, 5 bases. This CDR3 has 13 residues. Germline lookup yields CDR1 KGHSH and CDR2 LQKENI. V was cut by 2 bases and J by 4 bases, with 8 bases left in between.

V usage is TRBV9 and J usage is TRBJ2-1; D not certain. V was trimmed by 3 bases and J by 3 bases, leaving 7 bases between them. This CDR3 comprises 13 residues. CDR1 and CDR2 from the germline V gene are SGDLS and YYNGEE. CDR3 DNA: TGTGCCAGCAGCGAGCGAAACTACAATGAGCAGTTCTTC. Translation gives CASSERNYNEQFF.

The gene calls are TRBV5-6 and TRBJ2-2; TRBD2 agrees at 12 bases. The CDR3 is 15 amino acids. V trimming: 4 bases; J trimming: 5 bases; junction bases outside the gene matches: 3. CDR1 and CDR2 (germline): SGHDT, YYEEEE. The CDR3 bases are TGTGCCAGCAGCCGAGGGACTAGCGGGACCGGGGAGCTGTTTTTT. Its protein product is CASSRGTSGTGELFF.

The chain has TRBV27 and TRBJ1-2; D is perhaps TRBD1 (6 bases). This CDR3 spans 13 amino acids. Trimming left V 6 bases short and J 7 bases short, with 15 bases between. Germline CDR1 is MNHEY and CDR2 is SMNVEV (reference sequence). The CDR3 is CASSDTGYRGYTF. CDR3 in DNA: TGTGCCAGCAGCGACACAGGGTACCGTGGCTACACCTTC.

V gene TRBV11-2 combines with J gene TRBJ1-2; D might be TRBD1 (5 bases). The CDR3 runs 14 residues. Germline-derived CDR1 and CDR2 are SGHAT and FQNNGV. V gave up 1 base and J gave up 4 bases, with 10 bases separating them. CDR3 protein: CASSLGRAGYGYTF. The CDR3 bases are TGTGCCAGCAGCTTAGGCAGGGCGGGCTATGGCTACACCTTC.

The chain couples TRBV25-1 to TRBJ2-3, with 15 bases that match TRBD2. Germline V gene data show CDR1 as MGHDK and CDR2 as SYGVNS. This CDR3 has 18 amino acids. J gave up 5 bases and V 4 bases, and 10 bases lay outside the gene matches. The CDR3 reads CASSGPGLAGGKGDTQYF. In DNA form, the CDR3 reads TGTGCCAGCAGTGGACCGGGACTAGCGGGAGGAAAGGGAGATACGCAGTATTTT.

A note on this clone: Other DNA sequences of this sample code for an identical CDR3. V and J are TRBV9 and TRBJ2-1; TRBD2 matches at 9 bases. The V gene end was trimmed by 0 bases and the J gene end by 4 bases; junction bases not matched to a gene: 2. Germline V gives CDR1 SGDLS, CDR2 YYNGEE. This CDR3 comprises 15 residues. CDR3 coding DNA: TGTGCCAGCAGCGTAGATAGCGGGAGTTACAATGAGCAGTTCTTC. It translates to CASSVDSGSYNEQFF.

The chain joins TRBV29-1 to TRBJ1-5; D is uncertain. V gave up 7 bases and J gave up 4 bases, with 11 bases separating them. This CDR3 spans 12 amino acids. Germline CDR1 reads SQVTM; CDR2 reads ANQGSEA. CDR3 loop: CSARAGNQPQHF. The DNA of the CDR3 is TGCAGCGCCAGAGCGGGGAATCAGCCCCAGCATTTT.

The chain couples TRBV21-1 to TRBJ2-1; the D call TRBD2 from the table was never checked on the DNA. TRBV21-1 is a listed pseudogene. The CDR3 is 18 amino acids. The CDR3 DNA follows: TGTGCCAGCAGCAAAGAGGAGGGGCGCGGACCTCGCCGGGATGAGCAGTTCTTC. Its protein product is CASSKEEGRGPRRDEQFF.

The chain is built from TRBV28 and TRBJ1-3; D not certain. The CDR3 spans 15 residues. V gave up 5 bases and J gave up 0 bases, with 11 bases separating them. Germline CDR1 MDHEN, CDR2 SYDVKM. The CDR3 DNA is TGTGCCAGCAGTCCCAGGTTTCCCTCTGGAAACACCATATATTTT. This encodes CASSPRFPSGNTIYF.

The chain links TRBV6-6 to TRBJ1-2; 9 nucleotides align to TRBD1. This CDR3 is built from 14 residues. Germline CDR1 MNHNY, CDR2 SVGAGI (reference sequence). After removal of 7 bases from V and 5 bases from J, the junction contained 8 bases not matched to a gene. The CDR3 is CASTSTGGGYGYTF. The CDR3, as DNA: TGTGCCAGCACCTCGACAGGGGGAGGGTATGGCTACACCTTC.

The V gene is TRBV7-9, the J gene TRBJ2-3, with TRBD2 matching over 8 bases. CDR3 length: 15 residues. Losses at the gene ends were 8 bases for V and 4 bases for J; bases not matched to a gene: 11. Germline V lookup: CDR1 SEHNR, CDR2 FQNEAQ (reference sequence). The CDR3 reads CASSPPGGHADTQYF. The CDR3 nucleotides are TGTGCCAGCTCCCCCCCGGGGGGGCACGCAGATACGCAGTATTTT.

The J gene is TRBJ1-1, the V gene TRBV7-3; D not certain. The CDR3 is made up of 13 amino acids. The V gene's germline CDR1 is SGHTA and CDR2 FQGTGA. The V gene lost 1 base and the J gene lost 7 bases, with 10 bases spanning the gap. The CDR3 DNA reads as TGTGCCAGCAGCTTAATCCCCTCAGATGAAGCTTTCTTT. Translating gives CASSLIPSDEAFF.

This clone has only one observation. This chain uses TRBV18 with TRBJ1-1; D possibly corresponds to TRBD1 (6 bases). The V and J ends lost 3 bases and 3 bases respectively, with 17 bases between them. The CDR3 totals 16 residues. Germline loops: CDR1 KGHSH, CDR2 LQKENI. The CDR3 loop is CASSPRDIGTDTEAFF. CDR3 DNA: TGTGCCAGCTCACCCCGGGACATCGGAACGGACACTGAAGCTTTCTTT.

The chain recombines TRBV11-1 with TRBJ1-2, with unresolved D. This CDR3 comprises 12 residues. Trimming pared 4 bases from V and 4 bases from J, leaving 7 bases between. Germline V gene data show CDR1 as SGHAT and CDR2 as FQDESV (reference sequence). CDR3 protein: CASSSVRYGYTF. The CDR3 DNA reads TGTGCCAGCAGCTCCGTCCGCTATGGCTACACCTTC. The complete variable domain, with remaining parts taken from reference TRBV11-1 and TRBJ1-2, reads EAEVAQSPRYKITEKSQAVAFWCDPISGHATLYWYRQILGQGPELLVQFQDESVVDDSQLPKDRFSAERLKGVDSTLKIQPAELGDSAMYLCASSSVRYGYTFGSGTRLTVV.

Here the CDR3 reads CATGTELHQPQHF. The CDR3 DNA is TGTGCCACCGGAACAGAATTGCATCAGCCCCAGCATTTT. The genes are TRBV6-1 and TRBJ1-5; no reliable D call. The CDR3 runs to 13 residues. V was trimmed by 10 bases and J by 5 bases, leaving 15 bases between them. Per the germline V gene, CDR1 is MNHNS and CDR2 is SASEGT.

The CDR3 here is CATGRGGFDTEAFF. CDR3 bases: TGTGCGACGGGGCGGGGGGGTTTTGACACTGAAGCTTTCTTT. The chain is built from TRBV27 and TRBJ1-1; D may be TRBD1 (5 bases). This CDR3 region has 14 residues. The germline V gene encodes CDR1 MNHEY and CDR2 SMNVEV (reference sequence).

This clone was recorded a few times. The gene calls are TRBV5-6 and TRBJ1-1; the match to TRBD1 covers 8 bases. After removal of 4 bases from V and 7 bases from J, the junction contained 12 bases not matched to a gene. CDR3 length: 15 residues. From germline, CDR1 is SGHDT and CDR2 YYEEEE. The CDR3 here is CASSITGTGTIEAFF. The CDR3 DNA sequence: TGTGCCAGCAGCATAACCGGGACAGGAACGATTGAAGCTTTCTTT.

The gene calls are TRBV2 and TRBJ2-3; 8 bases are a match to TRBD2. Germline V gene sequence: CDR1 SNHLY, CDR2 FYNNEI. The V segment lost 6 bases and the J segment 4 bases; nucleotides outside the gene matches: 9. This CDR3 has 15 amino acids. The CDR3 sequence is CASRRAGDYSDTQYF. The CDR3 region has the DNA TGTGCCAGCAGGCGAGCGGGAGATTACTCAGATACGCAGTATTTT.